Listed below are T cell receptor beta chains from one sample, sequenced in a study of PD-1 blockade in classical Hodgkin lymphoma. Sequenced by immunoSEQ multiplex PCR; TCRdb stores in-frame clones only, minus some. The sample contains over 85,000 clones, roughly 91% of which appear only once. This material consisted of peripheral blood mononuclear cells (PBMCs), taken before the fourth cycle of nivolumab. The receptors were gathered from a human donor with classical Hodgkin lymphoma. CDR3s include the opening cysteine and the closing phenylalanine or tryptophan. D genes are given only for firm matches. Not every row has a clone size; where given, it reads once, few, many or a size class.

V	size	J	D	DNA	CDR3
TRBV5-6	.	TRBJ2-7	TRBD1	TGTGCCAGCAGCTTGGCCCCAACCGGGACAGGGGTCCACGAGCAGTACTTC	CASSLAPTGTGVHEQYF
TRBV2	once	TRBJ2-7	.	TGTGCCAGCAGTCTGAGGTTAGGGGTTCAGTACGAGCAGTACTTC	CASSLRLGVQYEQYF
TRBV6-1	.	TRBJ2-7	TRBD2	TGTGCCAGCAGTGGACTAGCGGGAGTTGCCTACGAGCAGTACTTC	CASSGLAGVAYEQYF
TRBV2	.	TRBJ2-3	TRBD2	TGTGCCAGCAGTGAAGGGACTAGCGGGAGGGCAGATACGCAGTATTTT	CASSEGTSGRADTQYF
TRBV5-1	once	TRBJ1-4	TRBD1	TGCGCCAGCAGTTCCCTCGGGACAGCGAATGAAAAACTGTTTTTT	CASSSLGTANEKLFF
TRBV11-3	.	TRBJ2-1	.	TGTGCCAGCAGCTTAGAATTGGGGTACAATGAGCAGTTCTTC	CASSLELGYNEQFF
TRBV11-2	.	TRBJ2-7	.	TGTGCCAGCAATTTAGAACCCAGGGTCTACGAGCAGTACTTC	CASNLEPRVYEQYF
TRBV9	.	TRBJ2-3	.	TGTGCCAGCAGCGAGAGGGGGGACTTTGCCACAGATACGCAGTATTTT	CASSERGDFATDTQYF
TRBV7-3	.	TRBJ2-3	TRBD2	TGTGCCAGCAGCTTCGGACTAGCGGGAGGCACAGATACGCAGTATTTT	CASSFGLAGGTDTQYF
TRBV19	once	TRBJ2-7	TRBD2	TGTGCCAGACCCCCCGGGCCCCCGGGACTAGCGCCCTACGAGCAGTACTTC	CARPPGPPGLAPYEQYF
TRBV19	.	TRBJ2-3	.	TGTGCCAGTAGTATAGCCCCGGGGGGCCACGCGGGAGATACGCAGTATTTT	CASSIAPGGHAGDTQYF
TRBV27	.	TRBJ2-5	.	TGTGCCAGCAGTTTAGTTGGTGGGGAGACCCAGTACTTC	CASSLVGGETQYF
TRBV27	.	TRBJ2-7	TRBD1	TGTGCCAGCAGTGCAGGCAGGGGGTCCTTCTACGAGCAGTACTTC	CASSAGRGSFYEQYF
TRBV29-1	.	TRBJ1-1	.	TGCAGCGTTGTTGGGGGATCGGGACGGGCGAACACTGAAGCTTTCTTT	CSVVGGSGRANTEAFF
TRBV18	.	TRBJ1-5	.	TGTGCCAGCTCTATGTATAGCAATCAGCCCCAGCATTTT	CASSMYSNQPQHF
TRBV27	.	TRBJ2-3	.	TGTGCCAGCGCATACCCCGGGGCGATGGGGGCAGATACGCAGTATTTT	CASAYPGAMGADTQYF
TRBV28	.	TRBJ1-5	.	TGTGCCAGCAGTTTGACAGGTAATCAGCCCCAGCATTTT	CASSLTGNQPQHF
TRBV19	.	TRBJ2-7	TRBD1	TGTGCCACTCACCCGGGACAGGGTCTTAGGGAGCAGTACTTC	CATHPGQGLREQYF
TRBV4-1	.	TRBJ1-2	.	TGCGCCAGCAGCCAAGCCGGGACTCCCATCTTTAGGGGGGGCAGTGGCTACACCTTC	CASSQAGTPIFRGGSGYTF
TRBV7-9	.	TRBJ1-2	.	TGTGCCAGCAGCTGGAATTTCAGGGACTATGGCTACACCTTC	CASSWNFRDYGYTF
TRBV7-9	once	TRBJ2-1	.	TGTGCCAGCAGCCCGTCGAATGAGCAGTTCTTC	CASSPSNEQFF
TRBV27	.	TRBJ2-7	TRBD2	TGTGCCAGCAGTCAGGGACTAGCGGGAGCTGGCTACGAGCAGTACTTC	CASSQGLAGAGYEQYF
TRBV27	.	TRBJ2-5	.	TGTGCCAGCACCAATTCTCGGGGGGCTCAAGAGACCCAGTACTTC	CASTNSRGAQETQYF
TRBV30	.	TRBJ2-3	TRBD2	TGTGCCTGGAGCGGACTAGCGGGAGTAAAGCCCTCCCCCCGTACTAGCACAGATACGCAGTATTTT	CAWSGLAGVKPSPRTSTDTQYF
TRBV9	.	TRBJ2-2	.	TGTGCCAGCGGCCGGTACGGCGGGGCGAACACCGGGGAGCTGTTTTTT	CASGRYGGANTGELFF
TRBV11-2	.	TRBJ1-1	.	TGTGCCAGCAGCTTAGGGGGGTGGACTGAAGCTTTCTTT	CASSLGGWTEAFF
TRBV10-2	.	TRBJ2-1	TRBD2	TGCGCCAGCAGACCCCAGCGGGGTGCCTACAATGAGCAGTTCTTC	CASRPQRGAYNEQFF
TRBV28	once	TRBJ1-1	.	TGTGCCAGCAGTTTTTTCAGGAACACTGAAGCTTTCTTT	CASSFFRNTEAFF
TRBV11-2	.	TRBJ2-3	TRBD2	TGTGCCAGCAGCTTTATAGCGGGAGATCAGGGTACGCAGTATTTT	CASSFIAGDQGTQYF
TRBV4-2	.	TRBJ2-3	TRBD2	TGTGCCAGCAGCCAAGATAGGCGGGCTAGCGGGGAAATCACAGATACGCAGTATTTT	CASSQDRRASGEITDTQYF
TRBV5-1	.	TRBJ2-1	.	TGCGCCAGCAGCTTGGACCGAAGGAATCTCGATGAGCAGTTCTTC	CASSLDRRNLDEQFF
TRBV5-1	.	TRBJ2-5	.	TGCGCCAGCAGCTTGGGGGGGGCGCGGCAAGAGACCCAGTACTTC	CASSLGGARQETQYF
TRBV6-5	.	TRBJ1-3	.	TGTGCCAGCAGATCGAGAACCGCGGGAAACACCATATATTTT	CASRSRTAGNTIYF
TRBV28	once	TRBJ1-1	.	TGTGCCAGCACAACTACCGGAATGGGGCCTGAAGCTTTCTTT	CASTTTGMGPEAFF
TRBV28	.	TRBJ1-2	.	TGTGCCAGCAGCCCTTCTAGGCGGATATATGGCTACACCTTC	CASSPSRRIYGYTF
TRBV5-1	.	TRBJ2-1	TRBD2	TGCGCCAGCAGTCCACCTCTAGCGGGAGTAAGTAATGAGCAGTTCTTC	CASSPPLAGVSNEQFF
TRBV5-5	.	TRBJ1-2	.	TGTGCCAGCAGCTTGGGCGCGGGGGACTATGGCTACACCTTC	CASSLGAGDYGYTF
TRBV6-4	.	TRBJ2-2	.	TGTGCCAGCAGTGAGGCACCAGGCGGCGGCGGGGAGCTGTTTTTT	CASSEAPGGGGELFF
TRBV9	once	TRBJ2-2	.	TGTGCCAGCAGCCTGAACACCGGGGAGCTGTTTTTT	CASSLNTGELFF
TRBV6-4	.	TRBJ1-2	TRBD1	TGTGCCAGCAGTTCACGGACAGGGGCGTATGGCTACACCTTC	CASSSRTGAYGYTF
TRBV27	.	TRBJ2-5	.	TGTGCCAGCAGTTTCAGTCACCAAGAGACCCAGTACTTC	CASSFSHQETQYF
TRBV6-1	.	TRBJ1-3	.	TGTGCCAGCAGTGGAGACACAGGGAGGAAAGGAAACACCATATATTTT	CASSGDTGRKGNTIYF
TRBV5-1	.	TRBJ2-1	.	TGCGCCAGCAGGGACTCCACGTTTGGCAATGAGCAGTTCTTC	CASRDSTFGNEQFF
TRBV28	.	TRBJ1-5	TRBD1	TGTGCCAGCAGCTACCGAGACAGGGCCGCAAACCTAGGGAGCAATCAGCCCCAGCATTTT	CASSYRDRAANLGSNQPQHF
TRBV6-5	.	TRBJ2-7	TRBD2	TGTGCCAGCAGCGCAAGCGGGAGGACCTCCTACGAGCAGTACTTC	CASSASGRTSYEQYF